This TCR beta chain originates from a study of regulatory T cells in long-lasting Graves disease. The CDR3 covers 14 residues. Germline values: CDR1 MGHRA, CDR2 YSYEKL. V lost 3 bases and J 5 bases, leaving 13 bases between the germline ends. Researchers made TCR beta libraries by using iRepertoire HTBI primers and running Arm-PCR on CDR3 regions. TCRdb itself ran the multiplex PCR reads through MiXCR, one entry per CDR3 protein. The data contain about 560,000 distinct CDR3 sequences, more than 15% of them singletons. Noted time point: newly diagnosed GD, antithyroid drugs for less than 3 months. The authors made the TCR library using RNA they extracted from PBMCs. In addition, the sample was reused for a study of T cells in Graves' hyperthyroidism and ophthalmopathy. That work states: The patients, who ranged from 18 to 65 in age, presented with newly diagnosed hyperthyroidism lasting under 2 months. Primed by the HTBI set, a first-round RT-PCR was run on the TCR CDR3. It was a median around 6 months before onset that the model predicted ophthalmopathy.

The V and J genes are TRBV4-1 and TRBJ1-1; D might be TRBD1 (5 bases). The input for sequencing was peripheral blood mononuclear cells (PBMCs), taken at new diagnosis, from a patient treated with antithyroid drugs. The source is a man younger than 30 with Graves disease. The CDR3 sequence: CASSHGGSLTEAFF. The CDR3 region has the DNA TGCGCCAGCAGCCATGGGGGTAGCTTGACTGAAGCTTTCTTT.